The 23 T cell receptor beta chains below all came from one sample that was sequenced in a study of patients and donors after allogeneic stem cell transplantation. TCRdb fed the RT-PCR reads into MiXCR, producing one record per CDR3 protein. Of some 200,000 distinct CDR3 sequences listed, around 41% are singletons. Specimen: blood, either unsorted or a sorted T cell fraction (not recorded which). The receptors originated from a human donor who was either an allogeneic HSCT recipient or a stem cell or donor lymphocyte infusion donor (not recorded which). It is not recorded whose cells these are; they may come from a transplant donor.

The chain is built from TRBV7-9 and TRBJ1-2, with D possibly being TRBD1 (5 bases). Germline CDR1 SEHNR, CDR2 FQNEAQ (reference sequence). The CDR3 contains 16 residues. V lost 5 bases, J lost 4 bases, and 20 bases lay in between. In nucleotides, the CDR3 is TGTGCCAGCAGCGTAGGGGACCCCGGAGGTACCTATGGCTACACCTTC. Protein: CASSVGDPGGTYGYTF.

This CDR3 is CASSSGQVEAFF. The CDR3 DNA reads TGTGCCAGCAGTTCCGGACAGGTTGAAGCTTTCTTT. The J gene is TRBJ1-1, the V gene TRBV28, with 7 bases aligning to TRBD1. The V gene's germline CDR1 is MDHEN and CDR2 SYDVKM. V dropped 4 bases and J dropped 7; count of bases not matched to a gene: 3. This CDR3 is built from 12 residues.

CDR3: CASSYISGLSTGELFF. The CDR3 DNA reads TGTGCCAGCAGTTACATTAGCGGGTTATCCACCGGGGAGCTGTTTTTT. This chain joins TRBV6-6 and TRBJ2-2; 7 positions match TRBD2. The CDR3 has 16 amino acids. Germline trimming cut 2 bases from V and 4 bases from J; bases unmatched to any gene: 7. Germline CDR1 and CDR2: MNHNY and SVGAGI (reference sequence).

The chain carries TRBV29-1 and TRBJ2-7; D gene unclear. Germline-derived CDR1 and CDR2 are SQVTM and ANQGSEA. V gave up 5 bases and J gave up 4 bases, with 12 bases separating them. The CDR3 loop spans 12 amino acids. CDR3 DNA: TGCAGCGTTCAATGGCAGCCTTACGAGCAGTACTTC. Residues: CSVQWQPYEQYF.

The chain links TRBV27 to TRBJ2-2; TRBD1 aligns across 8 bases. The germline V gene has CDR1 MNHEY and CDR2 SMNVEV (reference sequence). This CDR3 has 18 residues. The V and J ends lost 0 bases and 1 base, in that order; junction bases with no gene match: 7. In DNA, the CDR3 is TGTGCCAGCAGTTTATCGTACTCCGGGACAGGGAACACCGGGGAGCTGTTTTTT. Translated: CASSLSYSGTGNTGELFF.

There are a few counts of this clonotype. The chain joins TRBV29-1 to TRBJ2-3, with D possibly TRBD1 on 6 matching bases. Germline V CDR1 and CDR2: SQVTM, ANQGSEA. The CDR3 contains 12 residues. With 7 bases removed from V and 2 bases from J, the gap between germline ends came to 10 bases. Written as DNA, the CDR3 is TGCAGCGCCCACAGGGACACAGATACGCAGTATTTT. Translation gives CSAHRDTDTQYF.

Only a few counts were recorded for this clonotype. The chain is built from TRBV12-3 or TRBV12-4 and TRBJ1-1; possibly TRBD1 for D (5 bases). The CDR3 runs 19 residues. The germline V and J ends were trimmed by 4 bases and 2 bases, with 26 bases remaining between them. CDR3 in amino acids: CASSSNLSILDRLNTEAFF. CDR3 coding DNA: TGTGCCAGCAGTTCAAATCTCTCGATCTTAGACAGATTAAACACTGAAGCTTTCTTT.

This chain uses TRBV5-1 with TRBJ2-1; TRBD2 matches 10 bases. The CDR3 consists of 17 residues. The V segment lost 0 bases and the J segment 8 bases; nucleotides outside the gene matches: 11. CDR1 SGHRS and CDR2 YFSETQ come from the germline V gene. In DNA form, the CDR3 reads TGCGCCAGCAGCTTGGGCCTAGCGGGAGTTAGGGTCGATGAGCAGTTCTTC. Translated, it gives CASSLGLAGVRVDEQFF.

The chain has TRBV12-3 or TRBV12-4 and TRBJ2-1; D unclear. Between the trimmed V and J ends, which lost 3 bases and 10 bases, there was a span of 7 bases. The CDR3 spans 11 residues. CDR3 loop: CASSFGAEQFF. In DNA, the CDR3 is TGTGCCAGCAGTTTCGGAGCGGAGCAGTTCTTC.

The chain couples TRBV3-1 to TRBJ1-1; TRBD1 is a possible D gene (5 bases). Germline V CDR1 and CDR2: LGHDT, YNNKEL (reference sequence). The length of the CDR3 is 14 residues. Trimming pared 4 bases from V and 6 bases from J, leaving 15 bases between. The DNA for the CDR3 is TGTGCCAGCAGCCGCCTACAGGATACTTCTGAAGCTTTCTTT. Its protein is CASSRLQDTSEAFF.

There are a few counts of this clonotype. The rearrangement uses TRBV12-3 or TRBV12-4 and TRBJ1-4; D is ambiguous. The V end lost 1 base, the J end lost 0 bases, and 6 bases lay between the germline ends. The CDR3 sequence is 15 residues long. The CDR3 DNA reads as TGTGCCAGCAGTTTAGGTCTGGCAACTAATGAAAAACTGTTTTTT. Residues: CASSLGLATNEKLFF.

The CDR3 reads CASSQDWIAGGLYNEQFF. In nucleotides, the CDR3 is TGCGCCAGCAGCCAAGATTGGATAGCGGGAGGTTTGTACAATGAGCAGTTCTTC. V and J are TRBV4-3 and TRBJ2-1, with 10 bases identical to TRBD2. The CDR3 is made up of 18 amino acids. V lost 0 bases, J lost 4 bases, and 9 bases stayed unmatched. The V gene's germline CDR1 is LGHNA and CDR2 YSLEER.

The chain recombines TRBV9 with TRBJ2-2, with 9 positions matching TRBD1. The germline V gene encodes CDR1 SGDLS and CDR2 YYNGEE. J was trimmed by 4 bases and V by 3 bases; bases with no gene match: 1. This CDR3 spans 14 amino acids. CDR3 in DNA: TGTGCCAGCAGCGACAGGGGGCCCACCGGGGAGCTGTTTTTT. Its translation is CASSDRGPTGELFF.

This clonotype has just a few counts. The chain carries TRBV10-3 and TRBJ2-7; either TRBD1 or TRBD2 may supply D (6 bases each). CDR1 is ENHRY, CDR2 SYGVKD, per germline. The CDR3 contains 15 residues. Between the trimmed V and J ends, which lost 3 bases and 7 bases, there was a span of 19 bases. The CDR3 spells CAISDQQGSSGEQYF. As DNA, the CDR3 is TGTGCCATCAGTGATCAACAGGGTTCAAGCGGGGAGCAGTACTTC.

The chain carries TRBV9 and TRBJ1-1, with D unclear. V lost 6 bases to trimming and J lost 1 base, with 13 bases between them. Looked up from germline, CDR1 is SGDLS and CDR2 is YYNGEE. The length of the CDR3 is 14 residues. This CDR3 is CASTPRVGNTEAFF. For the CDR3, the DNA is TGTGCCAGCACCCCAAGGGTCGGGAACACTGAAGCTTTCTTT.

This clonotype turned up a few times. This chain links TRBV7-3 with TRBJ1-1, with 7 bases matching TRBD1. Per the germline V gene, CDR1 is SGHTA and CDR2 is FQGTGA. V was clipped by 5 bases and J by 7 bases; unmatched bases: 7. CDR3 size: 13 residues. CDR3 protein: CASSTGTAGEAFF. The CDR3 DNA sequence: TGTGCCAGCAGCACAGGGACAGCTGGTGAAGCTTTCTTT.

This clonotype has a handful of counts. The CDR3 DNA is TGTGCCAGCAGCCTCTATCCGGTACACACAGATACGCAGTATTTT. It specifies CASSLYPVHTDTQYF. V is TRBV9 and J is TRBJ2-3; D is undetermined. The CDR3 is made up of 15 amino acids. Germline V lookup: CDR1 SGDLS, CDR2 YYNGEE. Deletions cut 4 bases from V and 2 bases from J, with 14 bases between.

This sequence joins TRBV28 and TRBJ2-3, with D unresolved. The V end lost 5 bases, the J end lost 0 bases, and 12 bases lay between the germline ends. Germline CDR1 and CDR2: MDHEN and SYDVKM. The CDR3 consists of 15 residues. CDR3 protein: CASSERKLSTDTQYF. The CDR3 bases are TGTGCCAGCAGTGAACGGAAGCTAAGCACAGATACGCAGTATTTT.

This rearrangement joins TRBV29-1 to TRBJ2-7, with 7 bases lining up with TRBD1. V lost 6 bases and J lost 1; bases outside the gene matches: 3. Germline V gene sequence: CDR1 SQVTM, CDR2 ANQGSEA. There are 12 residues in the CDR3. The CDR3 DNA sequence: TGCAGCGTCAGGACAGGATCCTACGAGCAGTACTTC. Residues: CSVRTGSYEQYF.

The gene calls are TRBV4-1 and TRBJ2-7; D possibly matches TRBD1 or TRBD2 (5 bases each). The CDR3 spans 16 residues. V was pared by 4 bases and J by 6 bases, with 22 bases between. CDR1 is MGHRA and CDR2 is YSYEKL in the germline V gene. The chain's CDR3 is CASSPLGLAVIGEQYF. In DNA, the CDR3 is TGCGCCAGCAGCCCCCTGGGGCTAGCTGTTATAGGCGAGCAGTACTTC.

This clonotype was observed a few times. CDR3 nucleotide sequence: TGTGCCAGCAGACCCCGGGCGGGGGCGATCCACAATGAGCAGTTCTTC. Residues: CASRPRAGAIHNEQFF. V and J are TRBV6-5 and TRBJ2-1; D may be TRBD2 (7 bases). CDR1 is MNHEY, CDR2 SVGAGI, per germline. The V and J ends lost 6 bases and 5 bases respectively, with 20 bases between them. The CDR3 has 16 amino acids.

This clonotype was observed a few times. The CDR3, as DNA: TGTGCCAGCAGCGAGGGCTTCCCTGCGCAGGCTTTCTTT. Translated: CASSEGFPAQAFF. The chain has TRBV7-8 and TRBJ1-1; D is undetermined. The germline V gene encodes CDR1 SGHVS and CDR2 FQNEAQ. The CDR3 covers 13 residues. The V end was cut by 5 bases, the J end by 11 bases, with 18 bases between. Looking up the rest from reference TRBV7-8 and TRBJ1-1 gives the full variable domain: GAGVSQSPRYKVAKRGQDVALRCDPISGHVSLFWYQQALGQGPEFLTYFQNEAQLDKSGLPSDRFFAERPEGSVSTLKIQRTQQEDSAVYLCASSEGFPAQAFFGQGTRLTVV.

This clonotype was seen a few times. V is TRBV7-2 and J is TRBJ2-1; TRBD2 matches 8 bases. CDR3 length: 17 residues. Trimming took 1 base from V and 4 from J; bases not matched to a gene: 9. CDR1 and CDR2 (germline): SGHTA, FQGNSA. The CDR3 sequence: CASSLDLREGPYNEQFF. DNA for the CDR3: TGTGCCAGCAGCTTAGATTTACGGGAGGGCCCGTACAATGAGCAGTTCTTC.